These 16 T cell receptor beta chains originate from one sample sequenced in a study of blood T cell repertoires in COVID-19. The method was immunoSEQ multiplex PCR; TCRdb's version includes in-frame clones alone and lacks a portion of them. Among about 140,000 clones, 60% to 80% were seen once, and the ten largest hold just under 3%. Sequenced sample: PBMCs or T cells enriched from blood (not recorded which). Receptor source: a woman aged 45-65 years who had recovered from COVID-19.

CDR3 sequence (DNA): TGTGCCAGCAGCCAAGGCCTAGCGGGGGACACGAACACCGGGGAGCTGTTTTTT. This encodes CASSQGLAGDTNTGELFF. The V and J genes are TRBV3-1 (or the pseudogene TRBV3-2) and TRBJ2-2, with 10 bases that match TRBD2. Germline V gene sequence: CDR1 LGHDT, CDR2 YNNKEL (reference sequence). The CDR3 loop spans 18 amino acids. J was trimmed by 0 bases and V by 1 base; bases with no gene match: 5.

The chain recombines TRBV11-2 with TRBJ1-1, with a possible D match to TRBD1 (6 bases). This CDR3 is 13 amino acids long. Germline loops: CDR1 SGHAT, CDR2 FQNNGV. Trimming took off 2 bases at V and 7 bases at J, with 11 bases between the two ends. CDR3 nucleotide sequence: TGTGCCAGCAGCTTACGTTTGGACAGTGAAGCTTTCTTT. Its protein product is CASSLRLDSEAFF.

The J gene is TRBJ2-7, the V gene TRBV9; a possible D gene is TRBD2 (7 bases). Germline loops: CDR1 SGDLS, CDR2 YYNGEE. V was trimmed by 7 bases and J by 4 bases, leaving 18 bases between them. The CDR3 totals 14 residues. In DNA form, the CDR3 reads TGTGCCAGCGGGGGGTCACAGGGAGGGTACGAGCAGTACTTC. It is translated as CASGGSQGGYEQYF.

The rearrangement uses TRBV9 and TRBJ2-5, with TRBD2 identical over 10 bases. V lost 0 bases, J lost 4 bases, and 3 bases stayed unmatched. CDR3 length: 15 residues. Germline lookup yields CDR1 SGDLS and CDR2 YYNGEE. CDR3 nucleotide sequence: TGTGCCAGCAGCGTAGCCCCTAGCGGGAGAGAGACCCAGTACTTC. Its protein product is CASSVAPSGRETQYF.

The rearrangement joins TRBV28 to TRBJ1-4; D uncertain. The CDR3 contains 14 residues. Looked up from germline, CDR1 is MDHEN and CDR2 is SYDVKM. The V end lost 2 bases, the J end lost 1 base, and 5 bases lay between the germline ends. CDR3 amino acids: CASSLARTNEKLFF. The CDR3 DNA sequence: TGTGCCAGCAGTTTAGCGAGAACTAATGAAAAACTGTTTTTT. Based on the CDR3 plus reference TRBV28 and TRBJ1-4, the full variable domain is DVKVTQSSRYLVKRTGEKVFLECVQDMDHENMFWYRQDPGLGLRLIYFSYDVKMKEKGDIPEGYSVSREKKERFSLILESASTNQTSMYLCASSLARTNEKLFFGSGTQLSVL.

The rearrangement joins TRBV5-4 to TRBJ2-7, with 14 positions matching TRBD2. The germline gives CDR1 SGHNT, CDR2 YYREEE (reference sequence). This CDR3 comprises 15 residues. V dropped 4 bases and J dropped 6; count of bases not matched to a gene: 6. CDR3: CASSLGGLAGGEQYF. The CDR3 nucleotides are TGTGCCAGCAGCCTGGGAGGACTAGCGGGGGGCGAGCAGTACTTC.

Many counts were recorded for this clone. The chain is built from TRBV5-1 and TRBJ1-1; tentatively, D is TRBD1 (6 bases). Germline CDR1 reads SGHRS; CDR2 reads YFSETQ. The germline V and J ends were trimmed by 4 bases and 7 bases, with 14 bases remaining between them. The CDR3 runs 13 residues. CDR3 nucleotide sequence: TGCGCCAGCAGCGAACAGGGTTTGTATGAAGCTTTCTTT. Translated, it gives CASSEQGLYEAFF.

The chain links TRBV4-2 to TRBJ2-7; a weak D match, TRBD2 (7 bases). This CDR3 has 14 amino acids. V was clipped by 4 bases and J by 2 bases, with 12 bases between them. CDR1 and CDR2 from the germline V gene are LGHNA and YNFKEQ. The CDR3 bases are TGTGCCAGCAGCCGGGGCGGGGGCGCCTACGAGCAGTACTTC. It specifies CASSRGGGAYEQYF.

The chain is built from TRBV6-1 and TRBJ1-6; D is uncertain. Per germline, CDR1 MNHNS and CDR2 SASEGT. CDR3 size: 12 residues. Trimming removed 8 bases from V and 3 bases from J, with 5 bases in between. The CDR3 nucleotides are TGTGCCAGCCGGGTCTATAATTCACCCCTCCACTTT. It specifies CASRVYNSPLHF.

V usage is TRBV6-4 and J usage is TRBJ2-2; D perhaps matches TRBD2 (6 bases). Trimming took off 6 bases at V and 3 bases at J, with 8 bases between the two ends. The CDR3 length is 13 residues. Germline assignment: CDR1 MRHNA and CDR2 SNTAGT. CDR3 bases: TGTGCCAGCAGAACGGGGGACACCGGGGAGCTGTTTTTT. Translation: CASRTGDTGELFF.

The J gene is TRBJ2-5, the V gene TRBV7-2; 8 positions agree with TRBD1. V lost 2 bases and J lost 4; bases outside the gene matches: 15. This CDR3 is built from 18 residues. Germline V gene lookup returns CDR1 SGHTA and CDR2 FQGNSA. The CDR3 spells CASSLSRTGAGGRETQYF. The CDR3, as DNA: TGTGCCAGCAGCTTATCGCGGACCGGTGCAGGGGGCCGAGAGACCCAGTACTTC.

This chain links TRBV28 with TRBJ1-5; possibly TRBD1 for D (6 bases). V was trimmed by 3 bases and J by 2 bases, leaving 14 bases between them. Germline V lookup: CDR1 MDHEN, CDR2 SYDVKM. The CDR3 spans 16 residues. CDR3 sequence: CASSLDSPSGNQPQHF. As DNA, the CDR3 is TGTGCCAGCAGTTTGGACAGCCCTTCGGGCAATCAGCCCCAGCATTTT.

V usage is TRBV10-2 and J usage is TRBJ1-1; D not resolved. Between the trimmed V and J ends, which lost 0 bases and 4 bases, there was a span of 6 bases. Germline lookup yields CDR1 WSHSY and CDR2 SAAADI. The CDR3 length is 13 residues. The DNA of the CDR3 is TGCGCCAGCAGTGAGTCGTCAGGCACTGAAGCTTTCTTT. As protein: CASSESSGTEAFF.

In DNA form, the CDR3 reads TGTGCCAGCAGTGAAGCGATATCGGGCGAGGGGGCAGATACGCAGTATTTT. This codes for CASSEAISGEGADTQYF. The chain carries TRBV2 and TRBJ2-3; the D gene is possibly TRBD1 (6 bases). The germline V gene has CDR1 SNHLY and CDR2 FYNNEI. There are 17 residues in the CDR3. V lost 0 bases and J lost 4, with 17 bases in between.

J is TRBJ1-5 and V is TRBV19, with TRBD1 matching 8 bases. The V and J ends lost 6 bases and 6 bases, in that order; junction bases with no gene match: 4. The CDR3 length is 13 residues. The germline V gene encodes CDR1 LNHDA and CDR2 SQIVND (reference sequence). The DNA for the CDR3 is TGTGCCAGTAGACGGCAGGGGGCTCAGCCCCAGCATTTT. It translates to CASRRQGAQPQHF.

J is TRBJ1-4 and V is TRBV19; D gene uncertain. The V and J ends lost 6 bases and 2 bases respectively, with 7 bases between them. CDR1 and CDR2 from the germline V gene are LNHDA and SQIVND (reference sequence). There are 13 residues in the CDR3. CDR3 protein: CASRLVTNEKLFF. CDR3 DNA: TGTGCCAGTAGACTCGTGACTAATGAAAAACTGTTTTTT.